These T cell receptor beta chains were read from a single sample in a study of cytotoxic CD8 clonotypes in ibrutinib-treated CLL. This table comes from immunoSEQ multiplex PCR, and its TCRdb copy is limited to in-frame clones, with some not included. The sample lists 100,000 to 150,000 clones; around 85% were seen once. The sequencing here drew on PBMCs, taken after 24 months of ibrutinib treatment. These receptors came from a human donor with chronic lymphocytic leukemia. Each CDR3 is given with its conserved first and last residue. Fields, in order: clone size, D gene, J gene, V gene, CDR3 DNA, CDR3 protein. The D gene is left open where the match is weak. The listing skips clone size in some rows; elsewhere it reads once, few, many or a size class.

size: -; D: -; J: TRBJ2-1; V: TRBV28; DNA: TGTGCCAGCAGTTTAAAACCCCTCCCCAGCAATGAGCAGTTCTTC; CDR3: CASSLKPLPSNEQFF
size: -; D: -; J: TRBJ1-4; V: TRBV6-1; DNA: TGTGCCAGCAGTGAAGACGATCCCCGACAGACTGATGAAAAACTGTTTTTT; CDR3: CASSEDDPRQTDEKLFF
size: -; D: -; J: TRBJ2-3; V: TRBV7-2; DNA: TGTGCCAGCAGCTTTAGGGGCACAGATACGCAGTATTTT; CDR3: CASSFRGTDTQYF
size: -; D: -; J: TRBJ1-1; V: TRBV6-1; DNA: TGTGCCAGCAGTTTTTCCTCGGGGTTTACTGAAGCTTTCTTT; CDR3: CASSFSSGFTEAFF
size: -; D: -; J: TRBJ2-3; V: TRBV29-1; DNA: TGCAGCGTTGAAGGTTGGTTGGGGGCGCTTTCAGATACGCAGTATTTT; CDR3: CSVEGWLGALSDTQYF
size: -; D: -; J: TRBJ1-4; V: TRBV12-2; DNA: TGTGCAAGTCGCTTACCCGACAGGGAAACTAATGAAAAACTGTTTTTT; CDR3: CASRLPDRETNEKLFF
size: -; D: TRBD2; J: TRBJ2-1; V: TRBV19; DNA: TGTGCCAGTAGTACCCACGCCGGGACTAGCGGGAAGAATGAGCAGTTCTTC; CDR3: CASSTHAGTSGKNEQFF
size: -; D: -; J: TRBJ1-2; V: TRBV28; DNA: TGTGCCAGCAGGACAAGGGGGGGCTATGGCTACACCTTC; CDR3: CASRTRGGYGYTF
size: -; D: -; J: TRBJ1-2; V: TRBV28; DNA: TGTGCCAGCAGTTTTGTACGGGCCAGCTATGGCTACACCTTC; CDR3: CASSFVRASYGYTF
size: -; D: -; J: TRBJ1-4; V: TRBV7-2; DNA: TGTGCCAGCAGCTCCAAGAGACATGAAAAACTGTTTTTT; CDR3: CASSSKRHEKLFF
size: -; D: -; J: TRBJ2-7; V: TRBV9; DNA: TGTGCCAGCAGCGTAGCGCCAGGGCCCTACGAGCAGTACTTC; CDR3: CASSVAPGPYEQYF
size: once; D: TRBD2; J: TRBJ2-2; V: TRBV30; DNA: TGTGCCTGGCTTGCGGGGGGCCCCGGGGAGCTGTTTTTT; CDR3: CAWLAGGPGELFF
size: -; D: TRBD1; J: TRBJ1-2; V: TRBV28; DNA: TGTGCCAGCAGTTCATACCGTAGACAGGGGGGGACCAACTATGGCTACACCTTC; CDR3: CASSSYRRQGGTNYGYTF
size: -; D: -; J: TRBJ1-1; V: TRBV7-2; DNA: TGTGCCAGCAGCTTGACACAGGGGAACACTGAAGCTTTCTTT; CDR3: CASSLTQGNTEAFF
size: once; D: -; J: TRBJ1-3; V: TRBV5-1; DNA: TGCGCCAGCAGCTTGGGGACTGTCTCTGGAAACACCATATATTTT; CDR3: CASSLGTVSGNTIYF
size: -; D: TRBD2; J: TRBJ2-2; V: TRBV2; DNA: TGTGCCAGCAGTGACCGTAGCGGGCTGTTCAACACCGGGGAGCTGTTTTTT; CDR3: CASSDRSGLFNTGELFF
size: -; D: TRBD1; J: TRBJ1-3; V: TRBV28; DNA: TGTGCCAGCAGTAGGGACAGCTCTGGAAACACCATATATTTT; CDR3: CASSRDSSGNTIYF
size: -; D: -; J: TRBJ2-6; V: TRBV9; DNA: TGTGCCAGCAGCGTAGGCTTTGGGGCCAACGTCCTGACTTTC; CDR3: CASSVGFGANVLTF
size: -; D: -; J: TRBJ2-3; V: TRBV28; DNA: TGTGCCAGCAGTTTGTCCGGGACATCAGGGGATACGCAGTATTTT; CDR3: CASSLSGTSGDTQYF